This T cell receptor (beta chain) comes out of a study of T cells in narcolepsy. CDR3 size: 17 residues. The germline gives CDR1 GTSNPN, CDR2 SVGIG (reference sequence). Trimming took 1 base from V and 6 from J, leaving 24 bases between them. Profiling relied on immunoSEQ multiplex PCR, and the TCRdb table lists in-frame clones only, not all of them. This table has roughly 16,000 clones, roughly 87% appearing once. The material sequenced was memory (CD45RA-) CD4+ T cells from blood. The clonotype originates from a human donor in good health. V and J are TRBV30 and TRBJ1-2; D is uncertain. CDR3 protein: CAWSDPRVRIRKDGYTF. The CDR3 nucleotides read TGTGCCTGGAGTGACCCCCGGGTACGAATTAGGAAGGATGGCTACACCTTC.